A selection of T cell receptor beta chains follows, all from one sample in a study of technical replicates of blood from a few donors. Sequencing was performed with immunoSEQ multiplex PCR; in TCRdb, only in-frame clones are kept and a portion is missing. The sample includes 60,000 to 80,000 clones, under 90% seen only once; the top ten take roughly 5%. The sample consisted of PBMCs. The receptor source for this set is a human donor in good health. Some clones in this sample may be carry-over from other donors' samples. CDR3s include the opening cysteine and the closing phenylalanine or tryptophan. The order of the fields is J gene, clone size, D gene, V gene, CDR3 DNA, CDR3 protein. A D gene is named only where the DNA matches it firmly. Expanded clones are given a class, and other clones once, few, many or no size at all.

J: TRBJ1-2; size: -; D: TRBD1; V: TRBV4-3; DNA: TGCGCCAGCAGCCAGGGGACAGGGGGTTTGGGCTACACCTTC; CDR3: CASSQGTGGLGYTF
J: TRBJ1-6; size: -; D: TRBD1; V: TRBV18; DNA: TGTGCCAGCTCACCAACAGGGGAGAGTTCACCCCTCCACTTT; CDR3: CASSPTGESSPLHF
J: TRBJ2-7; size: once; D: -; V: TRBV19; DNA: TGTGCCAGTAGTATAGCCAGGGCGTACGAGCAGTACTTC; CDR3: CASSIARAYEQYF
J: TRBJ2-5; size: -; D: TRBD1; V: TRBV5-4; DNA: TGTGCCAGCAGCGCTGCCCGGGACAGGGTACTAGAGACCCAGTACTTC; CDR3: CASSAARDRVLETQYF
J: TRBJ2-1; size: -; D: TRBD2; V: TRBV10-2; DNA: TGCGCCAGCAGTGAGTCAGCGGGAGAGGGCAATGAGCAGTTCTTC; CDR3: CASSESAGEGNEQFF
J: TRBJ2-7; size: -; D: TRBD2; V: TRBV6-5; DNA: TGTGCCAGCAGTTGGGAGGGGTCTAGCGGCTCCTACGAGCAGTACTTC; CDR3: CASSWEGSSGSYEQYF
J: TRBJ2-1; size: -; D: TRBD1; V: TRBV7-9; DNA: TGTGCCAGCAGCTCGACAGGGCCCAATGAGCAGTTCTTC; CDR3: CASSSTGPNEQFF
J: TRBJ2-3; size: -; D: -; V: TRBV2; DNA: TGTGCCAGCATTCGGACTGGTACAGATACGCAGTATTTT; CDR3: CASIRTGTDTQYF
J: TRBJ2-1; size: -; D: TRBD2; V: TRBV7-6; DNA: TGTGCCAGCAGCTTAGTGTATAGCGGGAGGGATGAGCAGTTCTTC; CDR3: CASSLVYSGRDEQFF
J: TRBJ2-7; size: -; D: -; V: TRBV9; DNA: TGTGCCAGCAGCGTAGGCAGGGCCCCCTACGAGCAGTACTTC; CDR3: CASSVGRAPYEQYF
J: TRBJ2-7; size: once; D: -; V: TRBV5-4; DNA: TGTGCCAGCACCCACGGAGGGGGAGGGGGAGGATACGAGCAGTACTTC; CDR3: CASTHGGGGGGYEQYF
J: TRBJ2-7; size: -; D: -; V: TRBV7-2; DNA: TGTGCCAGCAGCTTGTGGACTTATTACGAGCAGTACTTC; CDR3: CASSLWTYYEQYF
J: TRBJ2-3; size: -; D: TRBD2; V: TRBV9; DNA: TGTGCCAGCAGCAAAGGGTCTAGCGGGAGAGCAGATACGCAGTATTTT; CDR3: CASSKGSSGRADTQYF
J: TRBJ2-2; size: -; D: TRBD2; V: TRBV4-1; DNA: TGCGCCAGCAGCCCATCGACTAGCGGGGGGTCCGGGGAGCTGTTTTTT; CDR3: CASSPSTSGGSGELFF
J: TRBJ2-3; size: -; D: TRBD1; V: TRBV9; DNA: TGTGCCAGCAGCGCCCCTAGAACAGGGGCGAATACGCAGTATTTT; CDR3: CASSAPRTGANTQYF
J: TRBJ1-6; size: once; D: TRBD1; V: TRBV19; DNA: TGTGCCAGCAAAGACAGGGAAGGCAATAATTCACCCCTCCACTTT; CDR3: CASKDREGNNSPLHF
J: TRBJ2-1; size: -; D: TRBD1; V: TRBV7-3; DNA: TGTGCCAGCAGCCTCCAGACAGGGATCAATGAGCAGTTCTTC; CDR3: CASSLQTGINEQFF
J: TRBJ1-2; size: once; D: -; V: TRBV20-1; DNA: TGCAGTGCTAAGGACAAGGTCCACACCTTC; CDR3: CSAKDKVHTF
J: TRBJ2-7; size: -; D: -; V: TRBV7-9; DNA: TGTGCCAGCAGCGCATCTAGGGGTTACGGCTACGAGCAGTACTTC; CDR3: CASSASRGYGYEQYF
J: TRBJ1-1; size: few; D: TRBD1; V: TRBV9; DNA: TGTGCCAGTGTCAGGGGGCCCAGGACTGAAGCTTTCTTT; CDR3: CASVRGPRTEAFF
J: TRBJ2-5; size: -; D: -; V: TRBV7-3; DNA: TGTGCCAGCAGCTTAAGGGCAGGGCCTAAAGAGACCCAGTACTTC; CDR3: CASSLRAGPKETQYF
J: TRBJ2-3; size: -; D: TRBD2; V: TRBV5-1; DNA: TGCGCCAGCGCCGGGGGGGGCCGCACAGATACGCAGTATTTT; CDR3: CASAGGGRTDTQYF